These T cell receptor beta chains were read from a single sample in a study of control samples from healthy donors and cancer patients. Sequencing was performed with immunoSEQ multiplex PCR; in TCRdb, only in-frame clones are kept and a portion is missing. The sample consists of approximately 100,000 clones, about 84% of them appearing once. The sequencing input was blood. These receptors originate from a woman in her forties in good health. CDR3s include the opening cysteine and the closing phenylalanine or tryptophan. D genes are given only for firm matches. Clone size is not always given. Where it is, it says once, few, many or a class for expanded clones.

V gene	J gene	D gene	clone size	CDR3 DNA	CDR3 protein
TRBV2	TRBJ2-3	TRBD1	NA	TGTGCCAGCAGTGAAGATAGGGACAGGGGGGAGTCTAGCACAGATACGCAGTATTTT	CASSEDRDRGESSTDTQYF
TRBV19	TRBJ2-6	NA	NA	TGTGCCAGTACGAGTACTGGGGCCAACGTCCTGACTTTC	CASTSTGANVLTF
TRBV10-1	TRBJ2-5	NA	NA	TGCGCCAGCAGCAAGACTGCGGGCGAGACCCAGTACTTC	CASSKTAGETQYF
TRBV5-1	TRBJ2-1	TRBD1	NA	TGCGCCAGCGTTCAGGGGGCAGGATCCTACAATGAGCAGTTCTTC	CASVQGAGSYNEQFF
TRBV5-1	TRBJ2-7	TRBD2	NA	TGCGCCAGCAGGGCGGGACTAGCTTCCAGGGAGCAGTACTTC	CASRAGLASREQYF
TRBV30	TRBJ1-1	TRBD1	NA	TGTGCCTGGGCCCCAGGGGGCAGTGGGGACACTGAAGCTTTCTTT	CAWAPGGSGDTEAFF
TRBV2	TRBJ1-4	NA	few	TGTGCCAGCAGTTTCGACAGGCTCGCAACTAATGAAAAACTGTTTTTT	CASSFDRLATNEKLFF
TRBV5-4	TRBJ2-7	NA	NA	TGTGCCAGCAGCTTGCAGTGGCCGGGTCGCTACGAGCAGTACTTC	CASSLQWPGRYEQYF
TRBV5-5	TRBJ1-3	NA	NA	TGTGCCAGCAGCTTGGTCGCCTCTGGACAGACTGGAAACACCATATATTTT	CASSLVASGQTGNTIYF
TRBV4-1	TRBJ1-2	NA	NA	TGCGCCAGCAGTCAAATTGTCCAGGGGCCTGCTAACTATGGCTACACCTTC	CASSQIVQGPANYGYTF
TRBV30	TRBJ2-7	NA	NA	TGTGCCTGGGGTAGTGGGATTGACGAGCAGTACTTC	CAWGSGIDEQYF
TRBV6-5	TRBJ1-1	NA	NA	TGTGCCAGCAGCGACAAGAGACGGAGCACTGAAGCTTTCTTT	CASSDKRRSTEAFF
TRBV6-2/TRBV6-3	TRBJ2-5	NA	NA	TGTGCCAGCAGTGGGCTTGGGGGGACCCAGTACTTC	CASSGLGGTQYF
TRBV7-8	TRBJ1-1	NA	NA	TGTGCCAGCAGCTTAAGACAGAACACTGAAGCTTTCTTT	CASSLRQNTEAFF
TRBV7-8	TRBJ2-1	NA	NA	TGTGCCAGCAGCTTGGTTGTAAAGGCTTACAATGAGCAGTTCTTC	CASSLVVKAYNEQFF
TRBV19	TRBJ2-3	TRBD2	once	TGTGCCAGTAGTATGAAGACACTCATCGACGGACTAGCGGATCCCACGCCAGATACGCAGTATTTT	CASSMKTLIDGLADPTPDTQYF
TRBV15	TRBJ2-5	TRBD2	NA	TGTGCCACCAGCAGAGATCTTACTAGCGGGGGGGGGTCAGAGACCCAGTACTTC	CATSRDLTSGGGSETQYF
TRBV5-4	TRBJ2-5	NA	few	TGTGCCAGCAGCTTAAACGCCGGGATAGGAGGGGAGACCCAGTACTTC	CASSLNAGIGGETQYF
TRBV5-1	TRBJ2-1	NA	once	TGCGCCAGCAGCTCCCGGGGCAATGAGCAGTTCTTC	CASSSRGNEQFF
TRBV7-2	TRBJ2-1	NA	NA	TGTGCCAGCAGCTTAGCACCCCCGGGTGCCTACAATGAGCAGTTCTTC	CASSLAPPGAYNEQFF